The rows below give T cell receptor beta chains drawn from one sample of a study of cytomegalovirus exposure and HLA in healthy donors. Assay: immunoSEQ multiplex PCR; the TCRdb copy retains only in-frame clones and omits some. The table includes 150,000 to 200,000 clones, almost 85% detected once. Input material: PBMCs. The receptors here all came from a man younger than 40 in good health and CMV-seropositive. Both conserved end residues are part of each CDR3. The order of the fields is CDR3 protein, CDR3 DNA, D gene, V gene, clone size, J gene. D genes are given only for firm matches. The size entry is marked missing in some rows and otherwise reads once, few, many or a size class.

CASSYRTETYEQYF | TGTGCCAGCAGTTACCGGACAGAAACCTACGAGCAGTACTTC | - | TRBV28 | - | TRBJ2-7
CASSPPTGGRNTEAFF | TGTGCCAGCTCACCCCCGACAGGGGGCAGGAACACTGAAGCTTTCTTT | TRBD1 | TRBV18 | - | TRBJ1-1
CASSFSGGGSNQPQHF | TGTGCCAGCAGCTTTTCAGGAGGAGGGAGCAATCAGCCCCAGCATTTT | - | TRBV7-2 | - | TRBJ1-5
CASSLDGPRRQRTYEQYF | TGTGCCAGCAGCTTAGATGGCCCAAGGAGACAGCGAACCTACGAGCAGTACTTC | - | TRBV11-2 | - | TRBJ2-7
CASSSSVQETQYF | TGTGCCAGCAGCTCGTCAGTGCAAGAGACCCAGTACTTC | - | TRBV7-2 | - | TRBJ2-5
CASSHHDSNTGELFF | TGCGCCAGCAGCCATCATGACAGCAACACCGGGGAGCTGTTTTTT | - | TRBV4-1 | - | TRBJ2-2
CASSIDRGGYGYTF | TGTGCCAGCAGTATTGACAGGGGTGGCTATGGCTACACCTTC | TRBD1 | TRBV27 | - | TRBJ1-2
CASSSGGVGNTEAFF | TGCGCCAGCAGCTCAGGGGGCGTAGGGAACACTGAAGCTTTCTTT | TRBD1 | TRBV5-1 | - | TRBJ1-1
CASSLVGGLKNNEQFF | TGTGCCAGCAGTTTAGTTGGTGGGCTAAAGAACAATGAGCAGTTCTTC | - | TRBV28 | - | TRBJ2-1
CASSTRGGPKNIQYF | TGTGCCAGCAGCACCCGTGGGGGCCCCAAAAACATTCAGTACTTC | - | TRBV28 | - | TRBJ2-4
CASRRGPHETQYF | TGTGCCAGCAGGAGGGGGCCCCACGAGACCCAGTACTTC | TRBD1 | TRBV6-5 | - | TRBJ2-5
CASGGIGAFNSPLHF | TGTGCCAGCGGGGGGATAGGGGCCTTCAATTCACCCCTCCACTTT | - | TRBV2 | - | TRBJ1-6
CASSVGAPPSEQYF | TGTGCCAGCAGCGTGGGGGCGCCACCCTCCGAGCAGTACTTC | - | TRBV9 | - | TRBJ2-7
CASSVEPGLNTEAFF | TGTGCCAGCAGCGTAGAGCCAGGGCTGAACACTGAAGCTTTCTTT | - | TRBV9 | - | TRBJ1-1
CASSQVYGGVSSPEQYF | TGTGCCAGCAGCCAAGTTTATGGCGGAGTCTCCTCTCCCGAGCAGTACTTC | - | TRBV4-2 | - | TRBJ2-7
CASSGMGQNYQPQHF | TGTGCCAGCAGTGGGATGGGACAGAATTACCAGCCCCAGCATTTT | TRBD1 | TRBV2 | - | TRBJ1-5
CASSPRRASNTIYF | TGTGCCAGCAGTCCCAGGAGGGCATCAAACACCATATATTTT | - | TRBV2 | - | TRBJ1-3
CSVEEGGKAFF | TGCAGCGTTGAAGAGGGGGGGAAAGCTTTCTTT | - | TRBV29-1 | - | TRBJ1-1
CASRNGGAGANVLTF | TGTGCCAGCAGGAATGGGGGGGCTGGGGCCAACGTCCTGACTTTC | TRBD2 | TRBV7-2 | - | TRBJ2-6
CASSLGSQPQHF | TGTGCCAGCAGCTTGGGGAGTCAGCCCCAGCATTTT | - | TRBV11-2 | - | TRBJ1-5
CASSPGQGTNTGELFF | TGTGCCAGCTCGCCAGGTCAGGGAACGAACACCGGGGAGCTGTTTTTT | - | TRBV18 | - | TRBJ2-2
CASSPLQGPTNGEQFF | TGTGCCAGCAGTCCCCTCCAGGGCCCCACCAATGGTGAGCAGTTCTTC | - | TRBV6-4 | - | TRBJ2-1
CASDSGPGGGYTF | TGTGCCAGCGATTCGGGTCCCGGAGGGGGCTACACCTTC | - | TRBV6-6 | - | TRBJ1-2
CAWSETSDTGELFF | TGTGCCTGGAGCGAAACTAGCGACACCGGGGAGCTGTTTTTT | TRBD2 | TRBV30 | - | TRBJ2-2
CASSEGLGTVYEQYF | TGCGCCAGCAGCGAGGGCCTTGGGACTGTTTACGAGCAGTACTTC | - | TRBV4-1 | few | TRBJ2-7
CASSQDSNTEAFF | TGTGCCAGCAGCCAAGACTCTAACACTGAAGCTTTCTTT | - | TRBV14 | - | TRBJ1-1
CASSWGDRGQEAYEQYF | TGTGCCAGCAGCTGGGGGGACCGGGGACAGGAGGCCTACGAGCAGTACTTC | TRBD1 | TRBV5-4 | - | TRBJ2-7
CASRPNQGGIYEQYF | TGTGCCAGCAGACCCAACCAGGGAGGTATCTACGAGCAGTACTTC | - | TRBV5-4 | - | TRBJ2-7
CASSPHSGSGAETQYF | TGTGCCAGCAGCCCGCATAGCGGGAGTGGGGCAGAGACCCAGTACTTC | TRBD2 | TRBV7-8 | once | TRBJ2-5
CASSQGRGGDYGYTF | TGTGCCAGCTCACAGGGACGAGGGGGAGACTATGGCTACACCTTC | - | TRBV18 | - | TRBJ1-2
CSVEPGAINEQFF | TGCAGCGTTGAGCCGGGAGCAATCAATGAGCAGTTCTTC | - | TRBV29-1 | - | TRBJ2-1
CASSLPPSGDKNEQFF | TGTGCCAGCAGCTTACCGCCTAGCGGGGATAAGAATGAGCAGTTCTTC | TRBD2 | TRBV13 | - | TRBJ2-1
CSVETPGENTGELFF | TGCAGCGTTGAAACCCCCGGAGAGAACACCGGGGAGCTGTTTTTT | - | TRBV29-1 | - | TRBJ2-2
CASSLDSTNYGYTF | TGCGCCAGCAGCTTGGACAGTACTAACTATGGCTACACCTTC | - | TRBV5-1 | - | TRBJ1-2
CASSLGGQGGEKLFF | TGTGCCAGCAGTTTAGGCGGACAGGGCGGTGAAAAACTGTTTTTT | TRBD1 | TRBV28 | - | TRBJ1-4
CASSSYGGSTHNEQFF | TGTGCCAGCAGCTCGTATGGCGGGAGCACCCACAATGAGCAGTTCTTC | TRBD2 | TRBV28 | - | TRBJ2-1
CASSQNDRGSPGQYF | TGTGCCAGCAGCCAAAATGACAGGGGGTCCCCCGGGCAGTACTTC | TRBD1 | TRBV4-2 | - | TRBJ2-7
CASSFTPEGGRGVF | TGTGCCAGCAGTTTCACCCCCGAGGGAGGGCGGGGGGTCTTC | TRBD2 | TRBV28 | few | TRBJ2-1
CASSLSGLAGPRTDTQYF | TGTGCCAGCAGCTTGAGCGGGCTAGCGGGACCCCGCACAGATACGCAGTATTTT | TRBD2 | TRBV5-7 | - | TRBJ2-3
CASSQAGATGSVETQYF | TGCGCCAGCAGCCAAGCTGGCGCGACAGGGAGTGTAGAGACCCAGTACTTC | TRBD1 | TRBV4-3 | - | TRBJ2-5
CASSPDRGTEAFF | TGTGCCAGCAGCCCGGACAGGGGCACTGAAGCTTTCTTT | TRBD1 | TRBV5-4 | - | TRBJ1-1
CASSIQGTSGADTQYF | TGTGCCAGTAGTATCCAGGGGACTAGCGGCGCAGATACGCAGTATTTT | TRBD2 | TRBV19 | - | TRBJ2-3
CATSSREGSGANVLTF | TGTGCCACCAGCTCCCGAGAGGGCTCTGGGGCCAACGTCCTGACTTTC | - | TRBV15 | - | TRBJ2-6
CASRRQGSPATNEKLFF | TGTGCCAGCAGGAGACAGGGCTCCCCTGCAACTAATGAAAAACTGTTTTTT | TRBD1 | TRBV28 | - | TRBJ1-4
CASRRGGLRHNEQFF | TGTGCCAGCAGGAGGGGGGGACTAAGACACAATGAGCAGTTCTTC | - | TRBV11-2 | - | TRBJ2-1
CAWTAGEGFNSPLHF | TGTGCCTGGACCGCCGGAGAGGGTTTCAATTCACCCCTCCACTTT | - | TRBV30 | - | TRBJ1-6
CASSLWRGKNQPQHF | TGTGCCAGCAGTTTATGGCGGGGAAAAAATCAGCCCCAGCATTTT | - | TRBV28 | once | TRBJ1-5